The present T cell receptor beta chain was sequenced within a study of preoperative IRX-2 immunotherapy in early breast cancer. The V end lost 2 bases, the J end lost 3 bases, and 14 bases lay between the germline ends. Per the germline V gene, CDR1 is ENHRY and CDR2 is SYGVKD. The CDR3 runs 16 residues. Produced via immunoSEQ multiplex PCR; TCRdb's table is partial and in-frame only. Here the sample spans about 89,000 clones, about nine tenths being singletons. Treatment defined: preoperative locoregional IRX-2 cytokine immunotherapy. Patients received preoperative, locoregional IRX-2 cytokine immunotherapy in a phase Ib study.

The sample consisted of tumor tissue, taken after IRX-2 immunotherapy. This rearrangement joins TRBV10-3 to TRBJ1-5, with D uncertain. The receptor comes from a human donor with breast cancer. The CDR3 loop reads CAISEGLGMNNQPQHF. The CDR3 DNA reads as TGTGCCATCAGTGAGGGTCTGGGGATGAACAATCAGCCCCAGCATTTT.